This TCR beta chain came from a study of blood T cell repertoires in COVID-19. Whole-study context: Acute and convalescent COVID-19 samples came from the United States, Italy and Spain.

CDR3 length: 16 residues. The germline V gene has CDR1 MDHEN and CDR2 SYDVKM. The junction had 12 bases not matched to a gene; V was cut back by 8 bases and J by 0 bases. Original processing notes: Amplifying reference gene primers gave estimates of nucleated cell counts. This table comes from immunoSEQ multiplex PCR, and its TCRdb copy is limited to in-frame clones, with some not included. Clone size and the V and J calls come from that table; the DNA yielded D and trimming. The table records under 250,000 clones, around 90% of them present only once. The table lists this clone with a count of one. V and J are TRBV28 and TRBJ1-1, with TRBD1 identical over 7 bases. This sequence was found in a man aged 55-75 years who had recovered from COVID-19. Sequenced input: peripheral blood. CDR3 loop: CASWSSTGTVNTEAFF. The CDR3, as DNA: TGTGCCAGCTGGTCTTCGACCGGGACAGTGAACACTGAAGCTTTCTTT.